The 12 T cell receptor beta chains below were found in one sample sequenced in a study of blood T cell repertoires in COVID-19 (dated by TCRdb to 2020 to 2022). The library was prepared using the immunoSEQ multiplex PCR assay. The clones in this table, taken by TCRdb from immuneACCESS, are in-frame only. Not every clone is retained; where verified, under half of the shortfall comes from an unresolved V gene, and the cause of the rest is unknown. Recorded for this sample are roughly 120,000 clones; roughly 85% of them occurred a single time. Of the sample, roughly 5% is held by the ten largest clones. The sequencing input was peripheral blood. Every receptor here comes from a woman aged 60-75 years with COVID-19, enrolled during active disease.

The chain employs TRBV2 and TRBJ2-1; TRBD2 matches at 8 bases. There are 15 residues in the CDR3. Germline-derived CDR1 and CDR2 are SNHLY and FYNNEI. The ends lost 6 bases at V and 8 bases at J; junction bases unmatched: 12. CDR3 in amino acids: CASRVGAGVSDEQFF. The DNA for the CDR3 is TGTGCCAGCAGGGTGGGAGCGGGGGTTTCAGATGAGCAGTTCTTC.

This sequence joins TRBV7-9 and TRBJ1-2; no reliable D call. Germline assignment: CDR1 SEHNR and CDR2 FQNEAQ (reference sequence). The CDR3 length is 12 residues. The V gene lost 5 bases and the J gene lost 7 bases, with 11 bases spanning the gap. This chain's CDR3 is CASSPDKLGYTF. The CDR3 DNA is TGTGCCAGCAGCCCCGACAAACTTGGCTACACCTTC.

This chain joins TRBV7-9 and TRBJ2-7; 8 nucleotides line up with TRBD1. The CDR3 covers 13 residues. The ends lost 5 bases at V and 3 bases at J; junction bases unmatched: 3. CDR1 is SEHNR and CDR2 is FQNEAQ in the germline V gene (reference sequence). Written as DNA, the CDR3 is TGTGCCAGCAGCCCCGGACAGGGCTACGAGCAGTACTTC. It specifies CASSPGQGYEQYF.

The chain uses TRBV13 and TRBJ1-6, with 7 bases matching TRBD1. The germline V gene has CDR1 PRHDT and CDR2 FYEKMQ (reference sequence). Germline trimming cut 5 bases from V and 10 bases from J; bases unmatched to any gene: 20. This CDR3 has 18 residues. Here the CDR3 DNA reads TGTGCCAGCAGCCCGGGACAGTCGTTACCCATCCCCATCTCACCCCTCCACTTT. Amino acids: CASSPGQSLPIPISPLHF.

This chain joins TRBV7-9 and TRBJ2-1, with TRBD1 matching over 8 bases. The CDR3 runs to 17 residues. Trimming at V came to 1 base and at J to 0 bases, leaving 5 bases not matched to a gene. CDR1 SEHNR and CDR2 FQNEAQ come from the germline V gene (reference sequence). The CDR3 DNA sequence: TGTGCCAGCAGCTTAGATTGGGACAGGAGCTCCTACAATGAGCAGTTCTTC. Its protein product is CASSLDWDRSSYNEQFF.

J is TRBJ2-7 and V is TRBV7-8; 11 nucleotides align to TRBD1. The germline V gene has CDR1 SGHVS and CDR2 FQNEAQ. V lost 4 bases, J lost 2 bases, and 1 base stayed unmatched. CDR3 length: 14 residues. The chain's CDR3 is CASSSDRGPYEQYF. For the CDR3, the DNA is TGTGCCAGCAGCTCGGACAGGGGGCCCTACGAGCAGTACTTC.

This chain uses TRBV7-9 with TRBJ1-2; 11 positions agree with TRBD1. CDR1 is SEHNR and CDR2 is FQNEAQ in the germline V gene (reference sequence). The V and J ends lost 5 bases and 7 bases, in that order; junction bases with no gene match: 9. This CDR3 spans 15 amino acids. The CDR3 DNA is TGTGCCAGCAGCCAAGGGACAGGGGGATACTCTGGCTACACCTTC. Amino acids: CASSQGTGGYSGYTF.

The chain carries TRBV2 and TRBJ2-3, with D perhaps matching TRBD2 (6 bases). Trimming left V 7 bases short and J 2 bases short, with 13 bases between. The length of the CDR3 is 14 residues. The V gene's germline CDR1 is SNHLY and CDR2 FYNNEI. The CDR3 spells CASIRDSFTDTQYF. CDR3 in DNA: TGTGCCAGCATAAGGGACTCCTTCACAGATACGCAGTATTTT.

The chain employs TRBV2 and TRBJ2-3; tentatively, D is TRBD2 (5 bases). This CDR3 is 14 amino acids long. The V and J ends lost 6 bases and 0 bases respectively, with 10 bases between them. The V gene's germline CDR1 is SNHLY and CDR2 FYNNEI. The CDR3 reads CASRAETSTDTQYF. Written as DNA, the CDR3 is TGTGCCAGCAGAGCGGAAACTAGCACAGATACGCAGTATTTT.

About this clone: One end of the junction is discordant with germline, which a read error may explain. The chain is built from TRBV5-8 and TRBJ1-5, with D unclear. Germline-derived CDR1 and CDR2 are SGHTS and YDEGEE. The CDR3 loop spans 12 amino acids. CDR3 region: CASSPLDQTQHF. In nucleotides, the CDR3 is TGTGCCAGCAGCCCCCTTGATCAGACCCAGCATTTT.

The chain links TRBV10-1 to TRBJ2-2; D may be TRBD1 (5 bases). CDR1 and CDR2 from the germline V gene are WNHNN and SYGVQD (reference sequence). The V end was cut by 2 bases, the J end by 0 bases, with 10 bases between. The CDR3 runs 16 residues. CDR3 in amino acids: CASSEHWGTNTGELFF. As DNA, the CDR3 is TGCGCCAGCAGTGAGCACTGGGGCACGAACACCGGGGAGCTGTTTTTT.

To note about this clone: Other nucleotide sequences from this sample produce the same CDR3. J is TRBJ2-3 and V is TRBV9; tentatively, D is TRBD2 (6 bases). With 3 bases removed from V and 0 bases from J, the gap between germline ends came to 8 bases. The CDR3 runs 14 residues. CDR1 and CDR2 (germline): SGDLS, YYNGEE. The CDR3 DNA sequence: TGTGCCAGCAGCGGGGGGGTTAGCACAGATACGCAGTATTTT. Residues: CASSGGVSTDTQYF.